Presented here are 21 T cell receptor beta chains from one specimen sequenced in a study of T cell responses to AZD1222 COVID-19 vaccine. The repertoire was sequenced with immunoSEQ multiplex PCR; TCRdb's copy has only in-frame clones and lacks some. In the table there are some 130,000 clones, roughly 89% of which are singletons. Material: peripheral blood, obtained on day 0 of AZD1222 vaccination. The receptors come from an adult in good health.

This clone has only one observation. This rearrangement joins TRBV30 to TRBJ2-1; 12 nucleotides match TRBD2. J gave up 7 bases and V 2 bases, and 12 bases lay outside the gene matches. This CDR3 comprises 17 residues. Germline assignment: CDR1 GTSNPN and CDR2 SVGIG (reference sequence). In DNA, the CDR3 is TGTGCCTGGAGTAGGGGCTTGACTAGCGGGAGAAAGAATGAGCAGTTCTTC. It specifies CAWSRGLTSGRKNEQFF.

CDR3 sequence: CASFESTEAFF. The CDR3 DNA reads as TGTGCCAGCTTTGAATCGACTGAAGCTTTCTTT. This chain connects TRBV7-9 to TRBJ1-1; the D is unclear. The germline gives CDR1 SEHNR, CDR2 FQNEAQ (reference sequence). The CDR3 extends over 11 amino acids. Trimming removed 8 bases at V and 5 bases at J, with 9 bases between. Full variable domain (rest looked up from reference TRBV7-9 and TRBJ1-1): DTGVSQNPRHKITKRGQNVTFRCDPISEHNRLYWYRQTLGQGPEFLTYFQNEAQLEKSRLLSDRFSAERPKGSFSTLEIQRTEQGDSAMYLCASFESTEAFFGQGTRLTVV.

The chain combines TRBV20-1 with TRBJ2-7, with 8 bases lining up with TRBD1. CDR1 DFQATT and CDR2 SNEGSKA come from the germline V gene (reference sequence). V lost 7 bases and J lost 3; bases outside the gene matches: 2. The length of the CDR3 is 11 residues. CDR3 sequence (DNA): TGCAGTGGTGGACAGGGCTACGAGCAGTACTTC. As protein: CSGGQGYEQYF.

V usage is TRBV28 and J usage is TRBJ2-7, with 7 bases fitting TRBD1. CDR3 size: 14 residues. Germline CDR1 and CDR2: MDHEN and SYDVKM. After removal of 3 bases from V and 5 bases from J, the junction contained 7 bases not matched to a gene. As DNA, the CDR3 is TGTGCCAGCAGTTTTTCTCGGGACAGCCACGAGCAGTACTTC. This sequence encodes CASSFSRDSHEQYF.

The DNA for the CDR3 is TGTGCCAGCAGCTCTGGACAGGAAGTGATCTATGGCTACACCTTC. It specifies CASSSGQEVIYGYTF. The chain uses TRBV5-4 and TRBJ1-2; 7 positions agree with TRBD1. The CDR3 is made up of 15 amino acids. The V gene end was trimmed by 3 bases and the J gene end by 4 bases; junction bases not matched to a gene: 9. The germline V gene has CDR1 SGHNT and CDR2 YYREEE (reference sequence). Looking up the rest from reference TRBV5-4 and TRBJ1-2 gives the full variable domain: ETGVTQSPTHLIKTRGQQVTLRCSSQSGHNTVSWYQQALGQGPQFIFQYYREEENGRGNFPPRFSGLQFPNYSSELNVNALELDDSALYLCASSSGQEVIYGYTFGSGTRLTVV.

This clone has just a few counts. CDR3 nucleotides: TGCGCCAGCAGCTCCCTTAGGGCAGGGTCGCCCTACGAGCAGTACTTC. This gives the protein CASSSLRAGSPYEQYF. The chain joins TRBV5-1 to TRBJ2-7; D might be TRBD1 (5 bases). The ends were cut back, 3 bases at V and 2 bases at J, with 18 bases in the middle. Germline V gene sequence: CDR1 SGHRS, CDR2 YFSETQ. There are 16 residues in the CDR3.

The CDR3 region is CASTSSRGQNSPLHF. Here the CDR3 DNA reads TGTGCCAGCACCAGTTCCAGGGGACAGAATTCACCCCTCCACTTT. The chain has TRBV7-9 and TRBJ1-6; 7 nucleotides match TRBD1. The CDR3 covers 15 residues. The junction had 10 bases not matched to a gene; V was cut back by 7 bases and J by 7 bases. From germline, CDR1 is SEHNR and CDR2 FQNEAQ (reference sequence).

The V gene is TRBV7-6, the J gene TRBJ1-1, with TRBD1 as a possible D gene (5 bases). The V end lost 0 bases, the J end lost 3 bases, and 5 bases lay between the germline ends. The CDR3 extends over 13 amino acids. Looked up from germline, CDR1 is SGHVS and CDR2 is FNYEAQ. The CDR3, as DNA: TGTGCCAGCAGCTTAGCGGGGGACACTGAAGCTTTCTTT. Amino acid sequence: CASSLAGDTEAFF.

The CDR3 sequence: CATSRVSGTGGHEQYF. The CDR3 region has the DNA TGTGCCACCAGCAGAGTTTCCGGGACAGGGGGCCACGAGCAGTACTTC. The chain is built from TRBV15 and TRBJ2-7; TRBD1 aligns across 12 bases. Germline CDR1 LNHNV, CDR2 YYDKDF (reference sequence). J gave up 5 bases and V 1 base, and 6 bases lay outside the gene matches. This CDR3 has 16 amino acids.

This clone was observed a few times. V usage is TRBV5-4 and J usage is TRBJ1-2; 7 bases line up with TRBD1. The CDR3 spans 15 residues. CDR1 is SGHNT and CDR2 is YYREEE in the germline V gene (reference sequence). With 6 bases clipped from V and 6 bases from J, the junction kept 14 bases outside the gene matches. The CDR3 spells CASKDPGQRRDGYTF. CDR3 coding DNA: TGTGCCAGCAAAGATCCGGGACAGCGAAGGGATGGCTACACCTTC.

The chain couples TRBV19 to TRBJ1-2; no clear D gene. There are 13 residues in the CDR3. V was cut by 1 base and J by 4 bases, with 7 bases left in between. Germline lookup yields CDR1 LNHDA and CDR2 SQIVND (reference sequence). The CDR3 sequence: CASSIGGSYGYTF. For the CDR3, the DNA is TGTGCCAGTAGTATAGGAGGGTCCTATGGCTACACCTTC.

J is TRBJ1-1 and V is TRBV12-3 or TRBV12-4; the D is unclear. Deletions cut 5 bases from V and 2 bases from J, with 9 bases between. This CDR3 contains 13 residues. The CDR3 sequence: CASSHNGNTEAFF. The DNA for the CDR3 is TGTGCCAGCAGTCACAACGGTAACACTGAAGCTTTCTTT.

This chain joins TRBV28 and TRBJ1-5; 8 bases map to TRBD1. V was pared by 4 bases and J by 2 bases, with 10 bases of the junction left unmatched. From germline, CDR1 is MDHEN and CDR2 SYDVKM. This CDR3 contains 17 residues. CDR3 loop: CASSSRQGRGGNQPQHF. CDR3 sequence (DNA): TGTGCCAGCAGTTCTCGACAGGGGCGAGGAGGCAATCAGCCCCAGCATTTT.

This clone was counted once. V and J are TRBV5-6 and TRBJ1-6, with 10 positions matching TRBD1. Germline V gene lookup returns CDR1 SGHDT and CDR2 YYEEEE. The trim removed 3 bases at V and 7 bases at J, leaving 4 bases unmatched. The CDR3 sequence is 15 residues long. DNA of the CDR3: TGTGCCAGCAGCTGGACAGGGGGAGAGAATTCACCCCTCCACTTT. Its translation: CASSWTGGENSPLHF. The full variable domain, with the rest looked up from reference TRBV5-6 and TRBJ1-6, is DAGVTQSPTHLIKTRGQQVTLRCSPKSGHDTVSWYQQALGQGPQFIFQYYEEEERQRGNFPDRFSGHQFPNYSSELNVNALLLGDSALYLCASSWTGGENSPLHFGNGTRLTVT.

The DNA for the CDR3 is TGTGCCAGCAGTGTCTTTGCGGGGGGGTATCGCGAGACCCAGTACTTC. Translated, it gives CASSVFAGGYRETQYF. The chain uses TRBV6-1 and TRBJ2-5; 9 bases align to TRBD2. Trimming cost V 4 bases and J 5 bases; bases outside gene matches: 11. The CDR3 has 16 amino acids. In germline, CDR1 is MNHNS, CDR2 SASEGT.

This CDR3 reads CASSLRLLTDTQYF. The CDR3, as DNA: TGTGCCAGCAGCTTAAGACTACTCACAGATACGCAGTATTTT. The chain employs TRBV7-3 and TRBJ2-3, with D possibly being TRBD2 (5 bases). V was shortened by 1 base and J by 2 bases, with 7 bases between the two germline ends. CDR1 and CDR2 (germline): SGHTA, FQGTGA. The CDR3 is 14 amino acids. Full variable domain (missing parts from reference TRBV7-3 and TRBJ2-3): GAGVSQTPSNKVTEKGKYVELRCDPISGHTALYWYRQSLGQGPEFLIYFQGTGAADDSGLPNDRFFAVRPEGSVSTLKIQRTERGDSAVYLCASSLRLLTDTQYFGPGTRLTVL.

The count of this clone is one. The V call is TRBV14, the J call TRBJ2-7, with 7 positions matching TRBD1. After removal of 4 bases from V and 1 base from J, the junction contained 4 bases not matched to a gene. Germline V gives CDR1 SGHDN, CDR2 FVKESK. The CDR3 covers 14 residues. Here the CDR3 DNA reads TGTGCCAGCAGCCGACAGGGAACTTCCTACGAGCAGTACTTC. This codes for CASSRQGTSYEQYF.

The chain joins TRBV5-4 to TRBJ1-1; the D gene is possibly TRBD1 (6 bases). Looked up from germline, CDR1 is SGHNT and CDR2 is YYREEE (reference sequence). V was clipped by 2 bases and J by 1 base, with 12 bases between them. The CDR3 extends over 15 amino acids. The CDR3 coding sequence is TGTGCCAGCAGCTTAGAGGACAGAGGGAACACTGAAGCTTTCTTT. Its protein is CASSLEDRGNTEAFF.

The chain recombines TRBV28 with TRBJ2-1; TRBD2 might be the D (5 bases). Germline assignment: CDR1 MDHEN and CDR2 SYDVKM. Trimming shortened V by 3 bases and J by 4 bases, and 10 bases separated the two germline ends. The CDR3 covers 14 residues. In nucleotides, the CDR3 is TGTGCCAGCAGTTTTTCCCGAGGGTACAATGAGCAGTTCTTC. This gives the protein CASSFSRGYNEQFF.

V gene TRBV3-1 (or the pseudogene TRBV3-2) combines with J gene TRBJ1-2, with TRBD1 identical over 8 bases. Germline V gives CDR1 LGHDT, CDR2 YNNKEL (reference sequence). V lost 4 bases to trimming and J lost 4 bases; unmatched junction nucleotides: 5. The CDR3 length is 14 residues. CDR3 DNA: TGTGCCAGCAGCCCGACAGGGGCCTCCTATGGCTACACCTTC. It yields the protein CASSPTGASYGYTF.

The V gene is TRBV27, the J gene TRBJ1-5; TRBD1 aligns across 8 bases. In germline, CDR1 is MNHEY, CDR2 SMNVEV (reference sequence). The CDR3 sequence is 16 residues long. V shed 5 bases and J 5 bases; nucleotides not matched to a gene: 11. The CDR3 DNA reads as TGTGCCAGCAGTCATATCGGACAGGGCGGGGATCAGCCCCAGCATTTT. It codes for CASSHIGQGGDQPQHF.